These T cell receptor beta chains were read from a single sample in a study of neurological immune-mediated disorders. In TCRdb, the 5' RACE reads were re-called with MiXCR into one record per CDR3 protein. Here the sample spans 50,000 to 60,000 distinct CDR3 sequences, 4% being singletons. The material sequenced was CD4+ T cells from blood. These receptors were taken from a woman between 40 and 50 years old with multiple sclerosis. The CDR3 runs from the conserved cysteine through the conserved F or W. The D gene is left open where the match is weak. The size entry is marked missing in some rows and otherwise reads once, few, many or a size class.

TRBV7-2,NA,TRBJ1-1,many,CASSPGRTEPEAFF,TGTGCCAGCAGCCCAGGACGGACCGAACCGGAAGCTTTCTTT
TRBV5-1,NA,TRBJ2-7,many,CASSLGVSGGGYEQYF,TGCGCCAGCAGCTTGGGGGTCTCAGGGGGAGGCTACGAGCAGTACTTC
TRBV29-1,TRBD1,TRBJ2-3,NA,CSAEGDSNNEQYF,TGCAGCGCCGAAGGGGACAGTAACAATGAGCAGTATTTT
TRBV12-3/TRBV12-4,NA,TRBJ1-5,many,CASSLASDQPQHF,TGTGCCAGCAGTTTAGCCAGTGATCAGCCCCAGCATTTT
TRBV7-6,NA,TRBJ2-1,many,CASSYEGTEQFF,TGTGCCAGCAGCTATGAAGGGACGGAGCAGTTCTTC
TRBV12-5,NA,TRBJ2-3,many,CASGLVLDRRGDTQYF,TGTGCTAGTGGTTTGGTACTTGACCGACGCGGGGATACGCAGTATTTT
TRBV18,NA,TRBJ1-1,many,CASSPIRGPNTEAFF,TGTGCCAGCTCACCAATACGGGGTCCGAACACTGAAGCTTTCTTT
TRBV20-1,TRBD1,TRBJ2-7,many,CSASPTGVSDEQYF,TGCAGTGCTTCTCCTACAGGGGTGAGCGACGAGCAGTACTTC
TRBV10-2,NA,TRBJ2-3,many,CASSDRLVRLDTQYF,TGCGCCAGTTCGGACCGACTAGTTCGCTTAGATACGCAGTATTTT
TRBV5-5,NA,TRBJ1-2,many,CASSLGPQGWGNYGYTF,TGTGCCAGCAGCTTGGGTCCACAGGGATGGGGAAACTATGGCTACACCTTC
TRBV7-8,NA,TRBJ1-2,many,CASSLLLFPGSYTF,TGTGCCAGCAGTCTTCTCCTTTTTCCGGGAAGCTACACCTTC
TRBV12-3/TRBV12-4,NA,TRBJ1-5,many,CASSLRGVDQPQHF,TGTGCCAGCAGTTTACGGGGGGTTGATCAGCCCCAGCATTTT
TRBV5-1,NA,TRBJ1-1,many,CASSLTGGGTEAFF,TGCGCCAGCAGCTTGACGGGGGGCGGAACTGAAGCTTTCTTT
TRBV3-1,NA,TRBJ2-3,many,CASSPGVGVDTQYF,TGTGCCAGCAGCCCCGGGGTCGGGGTTGATACGCAGTATTTT
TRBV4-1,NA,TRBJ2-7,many,CASSQPGGGGIREQYF,TGCGCCAGCAGTCAACCCGGGGGCGGGGGAATTCGCGAGCAGTACTTC
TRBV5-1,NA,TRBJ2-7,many,CASSEEGLTYEQYF,TGCGCCAGCAGCGAAGAGGGCCTAACCTACGAGCAGTACTTC
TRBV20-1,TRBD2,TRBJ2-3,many,CSARRARGTISSTDTQYF,TGCAGTGCTAGGAGAGCGCGGGGGACCATATCTAGCACAGATACGCAGTATTTT
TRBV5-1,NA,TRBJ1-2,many,CASSLGRTAPYGYTF,TGCGCCAGCAGTCTAGGTAGGACAGCACCCTATGGCTACACCTTC
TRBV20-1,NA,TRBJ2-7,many,CSARGGYEQYF,TGCAGTGCTAGAGGGGGCTACGAGCAGTACTTC
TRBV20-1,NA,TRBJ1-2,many,CSATVQSKIGGYTF,TGCAGTGCTACCGTTCAGTCCAAAATCGGGGGCTACACCTTC
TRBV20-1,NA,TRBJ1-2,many,CSARDQTARGYTF,TGCAGTGCTAGAGATCAGACAGCTAGAGGCTACACCTTC
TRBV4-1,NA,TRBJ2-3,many,CASSRSDTQYF,TGCGCCAGCAGCCGGTCCGATACGCAGTATTTT
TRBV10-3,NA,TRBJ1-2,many,CAISDIGSGYTF,TGTGCCATCAGTGATATAGGGAGCGGCTACACCTTC
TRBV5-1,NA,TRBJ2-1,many,CASSLLPGQLEQFF,TGCGCCAGCAGCTTACTTCCCGGACAGCTCGAGCAGTTCTTC
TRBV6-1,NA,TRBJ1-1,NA,CANSGTATFTEAFF,TGTGCCAACAGCGGGACGGCCACCTTCACTGAAGCTTTCTTT
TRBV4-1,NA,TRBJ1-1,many,CASSLLREGTEAFF,TGCGCCAGCAGCCTCCTCAGGGAAGGGACTGAAGCTTTCTTT
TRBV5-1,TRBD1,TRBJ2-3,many,CASSLGQWRDTQYF,TGCGCCAGCAGCCTGGGACAGTGGAGAGATACGCAGTATTTT
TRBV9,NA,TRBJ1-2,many,CASSVASSYGYTF,TGTGCCAGCAGCGTAGCATCTTCCTATGGCTACACCTTC
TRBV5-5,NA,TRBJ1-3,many,CASSPQGPGNTIYF,TGTGCCAGCAGCCCACAGGGACCTGGAAACACCATATATTTT
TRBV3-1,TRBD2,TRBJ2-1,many,CASSQDDSGGDYNEQFF,TGTGCCAGCAGCCAAGATGATAGCGGGGGTGACTACAATGAGCAGTTCTTC
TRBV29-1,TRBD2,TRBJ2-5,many,CSVGDYRGETQYF,TGCAGCGTAGGGGACTACAGAGGAGAGACCCAGTACTTC
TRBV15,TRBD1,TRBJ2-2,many,CATSRDRGYRGNTGELFF,TGTGCCACCAGCAGAGATAGAGGTTACAGGGGGAACACCGGGGAGCTGTTTTTT